Shown below are 14 T cell receptor beta chains from a single sample sequenced in a study of CD8 T cells in Susac syndrome. The authors reverse transcribed about 0.45 to 1 ug RNA with random hexamers. TCRdb processed the immunoSEQ multiplex PCR reads anew with MiXCR; each CDR3 protein has one entry. Of 150,000 to 200,000 distinct CDR3 sequences in the sample, approximately 95% were seen once. Sequenced: CD4+ T cells from PBMCs. All receptors derive from a human donor with multiple sclerosis.

The chain combines TRBV9 with TRBJ2-5; TRBD2 matches 12 bases. With 3 bases clipped from V and 2 bases from J, the junction kept 11 bases outside the gene matches. The CDR3 has 18 amino acids. Per germline, CDR1 SGDLS and CDR2 YYNGEE. CDR3 sequence reads: CASSAGLAGGRRQETQYF. The CDR3 nucleotides are TGTGCCAGCAGCGCAGGGCTAGCGGGGGGGCGGCGACAAGAGACCCAGTACTTC.

The chain combines TRBV30 with TRBJ2-3, with D uncertain. V was clipped by 4 bases and J by 0 bases, with 5 bases between them. CDR1 is GTSNPN, CDR2 SVGIG, per germline (reference sequence). The CDR3 is made up of 12 amino acids. The CDR3 region is CAWTSSTDTQYF. The CDR3 coding sequence is TGTGCCTGGACATCTAGCACAGATACGCAGTATTTT.

This rearrangement joins TRBV5-1 to TRBJ1-2; D is ambiguous. The ends were cut back, 7 bases at V and 2 bases at J, with 12 bases in the middle. CDR1 is SGHRS and CDR2 is YFSETQ in the germline V gene. The CDR3 loop spans 13 amino acids. This CDR3 is CASSTTMNYGYTF. The DNA for the CDR3 is TGCGCCAGCTCTACGACGATGAACTATGGCTACACCTTC.

The CDR3: CASSRDRGSLYEQYF. For the CDR3, the DNA is TGTGCCAGCAGCCGTGACAGGGGGTCCCTCTACGAGCAGTACTTC. J is TRBJ2-7 and V is TRBV12-3 or TRBV12-4; 9 bases map to TRBD1. The junction had 9 bases not matched to a gene; V was cut back by 6 bases and J by 3 bases. CDR3 length equals 15 residues.

The chain uses TRBV30 and TRBJ2-7; 9 bases fit TRBD2. The germline V gene has CDR1 GTSNPN and CDR2 SVGIG (reference sequence). CDR3 length: 14 residues. The trim removed 2 bases at V and 8 bases at J, leaving 10 bases unmatched. The CDR3 sequence is CAWSSLAGASKQYF. CDR3 DNA sequence: TGTGCCTGGAGTTCGTTAGCGGGGGCTAGCAAGCAGTACTTC.

This CDR3 is CASSVDPGISYEQYF. The CDR3 DNA reads as TGTGCCAGCAGCGTAGATCCCGGGATCTCCTACGAGCAGTACTTC. The chain couples TRBV9 to TRBJ2-7; a weak D match, TRBD2 (5 bases). The CDR3 runs 15 residues. V lost 0 bases, J lost 0 bases, and 10 bases lay in between. Germline loops: CDR1 SGDLS, CDR2 YYNGEE.

This rearrangement joins TRBV29-1 to TRBJ1-4; D gene uncertain. Germline V gives CDR1 SQVTM, CDR2 ANQGSEA. CDR3 length: 12 amino acids. V was cut by 3 bases and J by 4 bases, with 6 bases left in between. The CDR3 protein is CSVDLDNEKLFF. CDR3 nucleotide sequence: TGCAGCGTTGATCTCGATAATGAAAAACTGTTTTTT.

The V gene is TRBV5-1, the J gene TRBJ2-3; 11 nucleotides align to TRBD2. With 2 bases clipped from V and 1 base from J, the junction kept 18 bases outside the gene matches. Germline V gene sequence: CDR1 SGHRS, CDR2 YFSETQ. CDR3 size: 21 residues. In DNA form, the CDR3 reads TGCGCCAGCAGCTTCACTTCTAGCGGGGGGCTTCGGGCACAGCGCACAGATACGCAGTATTTT. Translated: CASSFTSSGGLRAQRTDTQYF.

This chain links TRBV9 with TRBJ2-3; TRBD1 matches at 9 bases. CDR1 is SGDLS, CDR2 YYNGEE, per germline. This CDR3 comprises 15 residues. V was clipped by 4 bases and J by 6 bases; unmatched bases: 9. CDR3 DNA: TGTGCCAGCAGCCTCGGGACAGGGCCAGGGGATACGCAGTATTTT. This encodes CASSLGTGPGDTQYF.

The chain uses TRBV28 and TRBJ1-2; D gene unclear. Trimming pared 6 bases from V and 4 bases from J, leaving 12 bases between. The length of the CDR3 is 13 residues. CDR1 and CDR2 (germline): MDHEN, SYDVKM. The CDR3 protein is CASSPDTVYGYTF. The CDR3 bases are TGTGCCAGCAGCCCTGACACCGTCTATGGCTACACCTTC.

The genes are TRBV3-1 and TRBJ2-7; D unresolved. Germline V gene sequence: CDR1 LGHDT, CDR2 YNNKEL (reference sequence). Trimming stripped 0 bases from V and 3 bases from J, with 12 bases between. The CDR3 has 15 amino acids. The CDR3 spells CASSQDLFGNYEQYF. In DNA, the CDR3 is TGTGCCAGCAGCCAAGATTTGTTCGGAAACTACGAGCAGTACTTC.

In nucleotides, the CDR3 is TGCAGTAACCAAGCGCCATGGGGACAGAGGTACTTC. Translating gives CSNQAPWGQRYF. The V gene is TRBV20-1, the J gene TRBJ2-7; the match to TRBD1 covers 7 bases. The V and J ends lost 8 bases and 12 bases, in that order; junction bases with no gene match: 16. CDR3 length: 12 residues. Germline CDR1 DFQATT, CDR2 SNEGSKA (reference sequence).

The V call is TRBV20-1, the J call TRBJ2-1; 9 nucleotides align to TRBD2. The V gene's germline CDR1 is DFQATT and CDR2 SNEGSKA (reference sequence). The CDR3 spans 14 residues. V lost 5 bases to trimming and J lost 7 bases; unmatched junction nucleotides: 9. The CDR3 DNA reads TGCAGTGCTTCCCCCAAAGGACTAGCGAATGAGCAGTTCTTC. Encoded protein: CSASPKGLANEQFF.

The chain recombines TRBV6-5 with TRBJ1-5; D unclear. Germline loops: CDR1 MNHEY, CDR2 SVGAGI. Trimming took off 4 bases at V and 7 bases at J, with 14 bases between the two ends. This CDR3 spans 14 amino acids. The CDR3 spells CASSSQAGMQPQHF. The DNA of the CDR3 is TGTGCCAGCAGTTCGCAGGCCGGGATGCAGCCCCAGCATTTT.